This is a list of T cell receptor beta chains from one sample in a study of shared clonotypes between healthy human individuals. Sequenced by immunoSEQ multiplex PCR; TCRdb stores in-frame clones only, minus some. The sample gives around 500,000 clones, around 79% of which show up once; approximately 12% is in the top ten. The sample taken for sequencing was PBMCs. These receptor sequences come from a woman aged 40-49 years in good health. Some clones in this sample may be carry-over from other donors' samples. The CDR3 runs from the conserved cysteine through the conserved F or W. D genes are given only for firm matches. Expanded clones are given a class, and other clones once, few, many or no size at all.

J gene: TRBJ2-1; D gene: TRBD2; clone size: NA; V gene: TRBV6-5; CDR3 DNA: TGTGCCAGCAGTTATGCGGGGGTACAGTTCTTC; CDR3 protein: CASSYAGVQFF
J gene: TRBJ2-7; D gene: TRBD1; clone size: NA; V gene: TRBV5-8; CDR3 DNA: TGTGCCAGCACCAGGACAGGTTCGACCCTCTACGAGCAGTACTTC; CDR3 protein: CASTRTGSTLYEQYF
J gene: TRBJ1-4; D gene: NA; clone size: NA; V gene: TRBV11-2; CDR3 DNA: TGTGCCACCGAGGTAGCAACTAATGAAAAACTGTTTTTT; CDR3 protein: CATEVATNEKLFF
J gene: TRBJ2-5; D gene: TRBD1; clone size: few; V gene: TRBV15; CDR3 DNA: TGTGCCACCAGCAGAGATACAGGGGAAGAGACCCAGTACTTC; CDR3 protein: CATSRDTGEETQYF
J gene: TRBJ2-3; D gene: TRBD2; clone size: NA; V gene: TRBV7-2; CDR3 DNA: TGTGCCAGCAGCTTAGAAGGGCTAGCGGGAGGAGGGACAGATACGCAGTATTTT; CDR3 protein: CASSLEGLAGGGTDTQYF
J gene: TRBJ2-3; D gene: NA; clone size: once; V gene: TRBV9; CDR3 DNA: TGTGCCAGCAGCACCGGGACGTACACAGATACGCAGTATTTT; CDR3 protein: CASSTGTYTDTQYF
J gene: TRBJ2-3; D gene: TRBD1; clone size: NA; V gene: TRBV14; CDR3 DNA: TGTGCCAGCAGCCAAGGTTCCCGGACAGGAGATACGCAGTATTTT; CDR3 protein: CASSQGSRTGDTQYF
J gene: TRBJ2-7; D gene: NA; clone size: NA; V gene: TRBV6-1; CDR3 DNA: TGTGCCAGCAGTGAAAGACGGATCTACGGCTACGAGCAGTACTTC; CDR3 protein: CASSERRIYGYEQYF
J gene: TRBJ2-7; D gene: TRBD2; clone size: NA; V gene: TRBV7-6; CDR3 DNA: TGTGCCAGCAGCTCACGGACTAGCGGGAGGAGGTCCTACGAGCAGTACTTC; CDR3 protein: CASSSRTSGRRSYEQYF
J gene: TRBJ2-2; D gene: NA; clone size: NA; V gene: TRBV29-1; CDR3 DNA: TGCAGCGTTGGATTCTTCGCCGGGGAGCTGTTTTTT; CDR3 protein: CSVGFFAGELFF
J gene: TRBJ1-2; D gene: NA; clone size: NA; V gene: TRBV7-3; CDR3 DNA: TGTGCCAGCAGCTTAATAGGGGGCTATGGCTACACCTTC; CDR3 protein: CASSLIGGYGYTF
J gene: TRBJ1-5; D gene: NA; clone size: NA; V gene: TRBV21-1; CDR3 DNA: TGTGCCAGCAGCAAAGAGAAGGTCAGTGATAGCAATCAGCCCCAGCATTTT; CDR3 protein: CASSKEKVSDSNQPQHF
J gene: TRBJ2-7; D gene: NA; clone size: NA; V gene: TRBV9; CDR3 DNA: TGTGCCAGCAGCGTAGGGGCAGGTACTTCAGTCTACGAGCAGTACTTC; CDR3 protein: CASSVGAGTSVYEQYF
J gene: TRBJ2-7; D gene: NA; clone size: NA; V gene: TRBV6-5; CDR3 DNA: TGTGTCAGCAGTTATAACTTTCGGCAGGGTCAGTACTTC; CDR3 protein: CVSSYNFRQGQYF
J gene: TRBJ2-1; D gene: TRBD2; clone size: NA; V gene: TRBV28; CDR3 DNA: TGTGCCAGCAGGGGACTAGCCCTTTCCTACAATGAGCAGTTCTTC; CDR3 protein: CASRGLALSYNEQFF
J gene: TRBJ2-2; D gene: TRBD1; clone size: NA; V gene: TRBV5-1; CDR3 DNA: TGCGCCAGCAGCGGGACAGTTTACACCGGGGAGCTGTTTTTT; CDR3 protein: CASSGTVYTGELFF
J gene: TRBJ2-7; D gene: TRBD2; clone size: NA; V gene: TRBV4-2; CDR3 DNA: TGTGCCAGCAGCCAAGAACAAGCGGGAGAAGGTTCCTACGAGCAGTACTTC; CDR3 protein: CASSQEQAGEGSYEQYF